A selection of T cell receptor beta chains follows, all from one sample in a study of blood T cell repertoires in COVID-19. The data were produced by immunoSEQ multiplex PCR, yet TCRdb's version contains in-frame clones alone and is incomplete. The table lists over 75,000 clones, approximately 84% of them singletons. The specimen sequenced was peripheral blood. These receptors all come from a man between 65 and 85 years old with acute or convalescent COVID-19. CDR3s include the opening cysteine and the closing phenylalanine or tryptophan. D genes are given only for firm matches. Only some rows state a clone size, as once, few, many or a class for expanded clones.

CASSARDSYEQYF	TGTGCCAGCAGCGCCCGGGACAGCTACGAGCAGTACTTC	NA	13	TRBD1	TRBV7-9	TRBJ2-7
CASSLAWGEETQYF	TGTGCCAGCAGCTTAGCGTGGGGGGAGGAGACCCAGTACTTC	few	14	NA	TRBV7-9	TRBJ2-5
CASSQVTTAANEQFF	TGTGCCAGCAGCCAAGTTACTACTGCAGCCAATGAGCAGTTCTTC	few	15	NA	TRBV3-1/TRBV3-2	TRBJ2-1
CASSRGLSRTGELFF	TGTGCCAGCAGCAGGGGACTTTCGCGCACCGGGGAGCTGTTTTTT	few	15	NA	TRBV7-3	TRBJ2-2
CASSLQGIGEQYF	TGTGCCAGCAGTCTACAGGGGATTGGGGAGCAGTACTTC	NA	13	TRBD1	TRBV2	TRBJ2-7
CASSGSLAGGGKETQYF	TGTGCCAGCAGCGGGAGCCTAGCGGGGGGAGGTAAAGAGACCCAGTACTTC	NA	17	TRBD2	TRBV5-6	TRBJ2-5
CASSPYLQGDGYTF	TGTGCCAGCAGTCCTTACTTACAGGGAGATGGCTACACCTTC	once	14	NA	TRBV28	TRBJ1-2
CASSLGQGADEAFF	TGTGCCAGCAGCCTGGGACAGGGGGCGGATGAAGCTTTCTTT	NA	14	TRBD1	TRBV7-9	TRBJ1-1
CAISESTVSGELFF	TGTGCCATCAGTGAGTCGACTGTTTCCGGGGAGCTGTTTTTT	NA	14	NA	TRBV10-3	TRBJ2-2
CASGSSGTANQPQHF	TGTGCCAGCGGTTCCTCCGGGACAGCGAATCAGCCCCAGCATTTT	NA	15	TRBD1	TRBV28	TRBJ1-5
CASSGTGGGAVYEQYF	TGTGCCAGCAGCGGGACAGGGGGCGGCGCAGTCTACGAGCAGTACTTC	NA	16	TRBD1	TRBV3-1/TRBV3-2	TRBJ2-7
CASSRRGEPYNEQFF	TGTGCCAGCAGCCGACGCGGGGAGCCTTACAATGAGCAGTTCTTC	once	15	NA	TRBV9	TRBJ2-1
CASSLAGQDGGYTF	TGTGCCAGCAGCTTAGCGGGGCAGGACGGGGGCTACACCTTC	NA	14	NA	TRBV7-9	TRBJ1-2
CASMARLQETQYF	TGTGCCAGCATGGCCCGACTCCAAGAGACCCAGTACTTC	NA	13	NA	TRBV7-9	TRBJ2-5
CASSFQLAGVQNNEQFF	TGTGCCAGCAGTTTTCAACTAGCGGGAGTCCAAAACAATGAGCAGTTCTTC	once	17	TRBD2	TRBV27	TRBJ2-1
CAISRATFSGINSPLHF	TGTGCCATCAGCCGAGCGACTTTTTCTGGAATTAATTCACCCCTCCACTTT	NA	17	NA	TRBV10-3	TRBJ1-6
CASNSRLNYGYTF	TGTGCCAGTAACAGCCGCTTAAACTATGGCTACACCTTC	once	13	NA	TRBV19	TRBJ1-2
CAWSAGAPRTDTQYF	TGTGCCTGGAGTGCGGGAGCGCCCCGCACAGATACGCAGTATTTT	NA	15	NA	TRBV30	TRBJ2-3
CASTLTGSNYEQYF	TGTGCCAGCACCCTGACAGGGTCAAACTACGAGCAGTACTTC	NA	14	TRBD1	TRBV6-5	TRBJ2-7
CARSFRGDGYTF	TGTGCCAGAAGCTTCAGGGGGGATGGCTACACCTTC	NA	12	NA	TRBV7-5	TRBJ1-2
CASTGTSGSYEQYF	TGTGCCAGCACCGGGACTAGCGGTTCCTACGAGCAGTACTTC	NA	14	TRBD2	TRBV6-5	TRBJ2-7
CASSDKTGGGGELFF	TGTGCCAGCAGCGATAAGACAGGGGGGGGCGGGGAGCTGTTTTTT	NA	15	TRBD1	TRBV9	TRBJ2-2
CASSQDGGVNTEAFF	TGTGCCAGCAGCCAAGATGGGGGGGTGAACACTGAAGCTTTCTTT	NA	15	NA	TRBV3-1/TRBV3-2	TRBJ1-1
CASSLGGQFGETQYF	TGTGCCAGCAGCTTAGGGGGACAGTTCGGAGAGACCCAGTACTTC	NA	15	TRBD1	TRBV11-3	TRBJ2-5
CASSLSLGLAIVTDTQYF	TGTGCCAGCAGCTTATCGCTGGGACTAGCGATAGTTACAGATACGCAGTATTTT	few	18	TRBD2	TRBV7-9	TRBJ2-3
CASTQTGGAPEAFF	TGTGCCAGCACTCAAACGGGGGGCGCGCCTGAAGCTTTCTTT	NA	14	NA	TRBV6-6	TRBJ1-1
CASTAPGLAGARNEQFF	TGTGCCAGCACAGCTCCGGGACTAGCGGGAGCGCGAAATGAGCAGTTCTTC	NA	17	TRBD2	TRBV28	TRBJ2-1
CASSSREAGGPTGELFF	TGTGCCAGCAGCTCCCGTGAAGCGGGAGGACCCACCGGGGAGCTGTTTTTT	NA	17	TRBD2	TRBV11-2	TRBJ2-2
CASSPSNDRLGTEAFF	TGTGCCAGCAGCCCAAGCAACGACAGGCTGGGGACTGAAGCTTTCTTT	NA	16	NA	TRBV7-6	TRBJ1-1
CASSYSTSGSTDTQYF	TGTGCCAGCAGTTACTCGACTAGCGGAAGCACAGATACGCAGTATTTT	NA	16	TRBD2	TRBV6-2/TRBV6-3	TRBJ2-3
CASSPSGRANTGELFF	TGTGCCAGCAGTCCTAGCGGGAGGGCCAACACCGGGGAGCTGTTTTTT	NA	16	TRBD2	TRBV6-4	TRBJ2-2
CAEREVSTDTQYF	TGTGCCGAGCGGGAGGTTAGCACAGATACGCAGTATTTT	NA	13	TRBD2	TRBV11-2	TRBJ2-3
CASSSVGQPTDTQYF	TGTGCCAGCAGCTCAGTCGGACAGCCCACAGATACGCAGTATTTT	NA	15	NA	TRBV11-3	TRBJ2-3
CASSLRTGGAPEQYF	TGCGCCAGCAGCCTAAGGACAGGGGGCGCGCCCGAGCAGTACTTC	NA	15	TRBD1	TRBV5-1	TRBJ2-7
CATSGTNTGELFF	TGTGCCACTAGCGGGACGAACACCGGGGAGCTGTTTTTT	NA	13	TRBD2	TRBV3-1/TRBV3-2	TRBJ2-2
CASSIVGRNTEAFF	TGTGCCAGTAGTATAGTAGGGAGGAACACTGAAGCTTTCTTT	once	14	NA	TRBV19	TRBJ1-1
CAWRRQLTGGYTF	TGTGCCTGGAGAAGGCAGCTCACGGGTGGCTACACCTTC	NA	13	NA	TRBV30	TRBJ1-2